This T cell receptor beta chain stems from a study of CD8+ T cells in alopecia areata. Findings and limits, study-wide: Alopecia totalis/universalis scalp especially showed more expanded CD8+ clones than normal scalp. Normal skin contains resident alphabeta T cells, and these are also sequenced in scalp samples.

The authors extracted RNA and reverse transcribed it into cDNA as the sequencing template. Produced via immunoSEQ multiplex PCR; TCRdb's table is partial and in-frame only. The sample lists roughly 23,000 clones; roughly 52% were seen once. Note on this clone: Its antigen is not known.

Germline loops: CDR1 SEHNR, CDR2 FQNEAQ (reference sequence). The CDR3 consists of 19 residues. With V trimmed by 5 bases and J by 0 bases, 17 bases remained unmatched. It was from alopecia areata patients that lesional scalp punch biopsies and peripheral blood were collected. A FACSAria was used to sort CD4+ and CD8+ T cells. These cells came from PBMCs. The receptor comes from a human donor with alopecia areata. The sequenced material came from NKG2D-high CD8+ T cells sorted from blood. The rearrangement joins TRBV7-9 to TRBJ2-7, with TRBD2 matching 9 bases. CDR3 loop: CASSPEPGILAGFSYEQYF. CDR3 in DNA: TGTGCCAGCAGCCCCGAGCCCGGAATACTAGCGGGCTTCTCCTACGAGCAGTACTTC. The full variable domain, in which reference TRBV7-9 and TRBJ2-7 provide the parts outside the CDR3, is DTGVSQNPRHKITKRGQNVTFRCDPISEHNRLYWYRQTLGQGPEFLTYFQNEAQLEKSRLLSDRFSAERPKGSFSTLEIQRTEQGDSAMYLCASSPEPGILAGFSYEQYFGPGTRLTVT.